This T cell receptor beta chain was identified in a study of blood T cell repertoires in COVID-19. The CDR3 totals 15 residues. V dropped 5 bases and J dropped 2; count of bases not matched to a gene: 5. Germline CDR1 SGHTA, CDR2 FQGNSA. Generated by immunoSEQ multiplex PCR, the TCRdb table keeps only in-frame clones and is missing some. The sample includes over 70,000 clones, almost 85% of them seen just once. The chain combines TRBV7-2 with TRBJ2-3, with 9 bases fitting TRBD2. The sequenced material came from peripheral blood. This receptor was taken from a man in his fifties or sixties with acute or convalescent COVID-19. The CDR3 sequence: CASSPWTSATDTQYF. CDR3 in DNA: TGTGCCAGCAGCCCGTGGACTAGCGCCACAGATACGCAGTATTTT.